Each of the 3 T cell receptor beta chains below was sequenced from the same sample in a study of T cells in Graves' hyperthyroidism and ophthalmopathy (dated by TCRdb to about 2019). Receptor amplification or capture employed multiplex PCR. Sequencing instrument: Illumina HiSeq 2000. The TCR beta CDR3 regions were amplified from the RNA transcripts. The TCR CDR3 was subjected to a first round of RT-PCR using the HTBI primer set and the Qiagen OneStep RT-PCR kit. TCRdb applied fastp at Q25 and MiXCR to the public reads, then kept only in-frame beta chains. Each CDR3 protein gets just one entry, which takes the most common genes and DNA from the rows behind it. Counted in this sample were roughly 350,000 distinct CDR3 sequences; 13% to 15% of them appeared once. The ten biggest clones cover around 19% of the sample. Source material: blood. The origin of the receptors is a woman in her 30s with Graves' ophthalmopathy.

This chain links TRBV28 with TRBJ1-5, with D possibly being TRBD1 (6 bases). V was pared by 2 bases and J by 2 bases, with 16 bases between. This CDR3 contains 17 residues. Germline V gene sequence: CDR1 MDHEN, CDR2 SYDVKM. The CDR3 protein is CASSLNPGGQGNQPQHF. CDR3 bases: TGTGCCAGCAGTTTAAATCCGGGGGGGCAGGGCAATCAGCCCCAGCATTTT.

The sample holds a few counts of this clonotype. The chain carries TRBV4-1 and TRBJ1-5; D might be TRBD1 (5 bases). Germline values: CDR1 MGHRA, CDR2 YSYEKL. V lost 3 bases, J lost 0 bases, and 12 bases lay in between. This CDR3 comprises 16 residues. The CDR3 bases are TGCGCCAGCAGCCATTCGGGGGATCATAGCAATCAGCCCCAGCATTTT. Protein product: CASSHSGDHSNQPQHF.

This clonotype showed up many times. J is TRBJ2-3 and V is TRBV7-2, with 9 bases aligning to TRBD2. Per the germline V gene, CDR1 is SGHTA and CDR2 is FQGNSA. The CDR3 sequence is 19 residues long. The junction had 17 bases not matched to a gene; V was cut back by 6 bases and J by 1 base. This CDR3 reads CASSRRGSSGASRTDTQYF. The CDR3 bases are TGTGCCAGCAGTCGGAGGGGGTCTAGCGGGGCCTCCCGCACAGATACGCAGTATTTT.